Below, one TCR beta chain is given with its context. TCRdb keeps only in-frame clones here, not all; method: immunoSEQ multiplex PCR. The sample lists 100,000 or so clones; roughly 95% were seen once. CDR3 length equals 14 residues. The trim removed 3 bases at V and 3 bases at J, leaving 5 bases unmatched. Germline loops: CDR1 MNHEY, CDR2 SMNVEV (reference sequence). This specimen belongs to a study of technical replicates of blood from a few donors. The sequence was collected from a human donor in good health. The chain is built from TRBV27 and TRBJ2-7, with 7 nucleotides matching TRBD1. The sample comprised T cells isolated from PBMCs. The CDR3 nucleotides are TGTGCCAGCAGTTTTTTCTCAGGGGGCTACGAGCAGTACTTC. Amino acid sequence: CASSFFSGGYEQYF.